This T cell receptor (beta chain) appears in the sequencing data of a study of blood T cell repertoires in COVID-19. Study-level information: Samples representing acute and convalescent COVID-19 were sourced from the United States, Italy and Spain. T cells, B-cell-depleted T cells, or PBMCs supplied cDNA or gDNA.

Seattle participants joined during active infection and were tracked over time. Per the original data handling: Researchers report that nucleated cell counts were estimated from reference gene primer amplification. The data were produced by immunoSEQ multiplex PCR, yet TCRdb's version contains in-frame clones alone and is incomplete. V and J calls and clone size follow that table, whereas D and trimming were derived from the DNA. Of 100,000 to 150,000 clones in the sample, around nine tenths were seen once. The germline CDR1 and CDR2 sequences are MGHRA and YSYEKL. V shed 1 base and J shed 6 bases, with 10 bases lying between them. This CDR3 has 14 residues.

The receptor's source is a woman in her 70s with COVID-19, enrolled during active disease. This rearrangement joins TRBV4-1 to TRBJ1-5; perhaps TRBD1 as D (5 bases). Sequencing was carried out using peripheral blood. The CDR3 sequence is CASSQVQAFQPQHF. For the CDR3, the DNA is TGCGCCAGCAGCCAAGTACAGGCTTTTCAGCCCCAGCATTTT.